One and the same sample provided the 17 T cell receptor beta chains below, sequenced in a study of T cell responses to AZD1222 COVID-19 vaccine. Some clones are missing from TCRdb's copy, which holds only in-frame ones; the method was immunoSEQ multiplex PCR. The sample lists around 100,000 clones; around 87% were seen once. This specimen consisted of peripheral blood, obtained 28 days after the second AZD1222 dose. The receptor set was obtained from an adult who received the AZD1222 COVID-19 vaccine.

The V gene is TRBV7-9, the J gene TRBJ1-2; D is unclear. Trimming stripped 5 bases from V and 4 bases from J, with 14 bases between. CDR1 and CDR2 (germline): SEHNR, FQNEAQ (reference sequence). This CDR3 is 14 amino acids long. This chain's CDR3 is CASSLVEVSYGYTF. The CDR3 nucleotides read TGTGCCAGCAGCCTTGTGGAGGTCAGCTATGGCTACACCTTC.

The chain links TRBV10-3 to TRBJ2-1; 8 nucleotides agree with TRBD1. J was trimmed by 5 bases and V by 10 bases; bases with no gene match: 10. Germline CDR1 is ENHRY and CDR2 is SYGVKD. This CDR3 region has 14 residues. This CDR3 is CATGRDRPHNEQFF. CDR3 in DNA: TGTGCCACCGGGCGGGACAGGCCACACAATGAGCAGTTCTTC.

J is TRBJ1-2 and V is TRBV6-5, with D perhaps matching TRBD1 (6 bases). The germline CDR1 and CDR2 sequences are MNHEY and SVGAGI. This CDR3 is 15 amino acids long. V dropped 7 bases and J dropped 4 bases, with 19 bases sitting between them. The CDR3 coding sequence is TGTGCCAGCACAACCGGGGGCGAGGGGGGCTATGGCTACACCTTC. Its translation is CASTTGGEGGYGYTF.

The chain carries TRBV10-3 and TRBJ1-3; TRBD1 aligns across 8 bases. The CDR3 has 12 residues. V trimming: 10 bases; J trimming: 7 bases; junction bases outside the gene matches: 6. Per germline, CDR1 ENHRY and CDR2 SYGVKD. The CDR3: CASGQGRNTIYF. Here the CDR3 DNA reads TGTGCCAGCGGACAGGGTAGGAACACCATATATTTT.

V usage is TRBV9 and J usage is TRBJ1-3; D call uncertain. V was pared by 0 bases and J by 0 bases, with 10 bases between. The length of the CDR3 is 16 residues. Germline CDR1 and CDR2: SGDLS and YYNGEE. The CDR3 loop reads CASSVAFGSSGNTIYF. The CDR3 region has the DNA TGTGCCAGCAGCGTAGCTTTTGGGAGCTCTGGAAACACCATATATTTT.

V gene TRBV15 combines with J gene TRBJ2-3; D ambiguous. CDR3 length equals 15 residues. V dropped 0 bases and J dropped 6 bases, with 13 bases sitting between them. The germline V gene encodes CDR1 LNHNV and CDR2 YYDKDF (reference sequence). The CDR3 nucleotides read TGTGCCACCAGCAGAGATAACCCGTCGGTTGATACGCAGTATTTT. This codes for CATSRDNPSVDTQYF.

Only one count was recorded for this clone. CDR3 sequence: CASSYSGSSYNEQFF. The CDR3 region has the DNA TGTGCCAGCAGTTACTCTGGCAGCTCCTACAATGAGCAGTTCTTC. V usage is TRBV6-6 and J usage is TRBJ2-1; no reliable D call. Trimming shortened V by 0 bases and J by 0 bases, and 6 bases separated the two germline ends. The CDR3 covers 15 residues. Germline V gene lookup returns CDR1 MNHNY and CDR2 SVGAGI (reference sequence).

The V and J genes are TRBV5-1 and TRBJ2-3; 7 bases line up with TRBD2. The CDR3 spans 14 residues. Looked up from germline, CDR1 is SGHRS and CDR2 is YFSETQ. J was trimmed by 2 bases and V by 5 bases; bases with no gene match: 5. CDR3 bases: TGCGCCAGCAGAACGGGAGGTCCCACAGATACGCAGTATTTT. Protein: CASRTGGPTDTQYF.

V gene TRBV3-1 (or the pseudogene TRBV3-2) combines with J gene TRBJ1-6, with TRBD1 as a possible D gene (6 bases). The CDR3 covers 15 residues. Trimming took 3 bases from V and 10 from J, leaving 16 bases between them. The germline CDR1 and CDR2 sequences are LGHDT and YNNKEL (reference sequence). CDR3 sequence (DNA): TGTGCCAGCAGCCAGTATACAGGGAGTAACTCACCCCTCCACTTT. Encoded protein: CASSQYTGSNSPLHF.

This clone was found once. The chain joins TRBV7-9 to TRBJ1-1; no firm D call. This CDR3 is built from 13 residues. The germline gives CDR1 SEHNR, CDR2 FQNEAQ (reference sequence). With 3 bases removed from V and 1 base from J, the gap between germline ends came to 6 bases. The CDR3 protein is CASSFTSNTEAFF. The CDR3 DNA reads TGTGCCAGCAGCTTTACCTCGAACACTGAAGCTTTCTTT.

This clone was seen a handful of times. The chain joins TRBV7-2 to TRBJ2-7; no definite D call. The CDR3 contains 14 residues. V lost 4 bases and J 0 bases, leaving 10 bases between the germline ends. Germline CDR1 reads SGHTA; CDR2 reads FQGNSA. In nucleotides, the CDR3 is TGTGCCAGCAGCTATGGACGGAGCTCCTACGAGCAGTACTTC. Translation gives CASSYGRSSYEQYF.

This chain links TRBV11-3 with TRBJ2-7, with a tentative D call TRBD1 (7 bases). Germline V gene sequence: CDR1 SGHNT, CDR2 YENEEA. Trimming took off 5 bases at V and 2 bases at J, with 13 bases between the two ends. The CDR3 runs to 14 residues. The CDR3 sequence is CASSQGDSPYEQYF. The CDR3 nucleotides read TGTGCCAGCAGCCAGGGGGACTCCCCCTACGAGCAGTACTTC. The full variable domain, completed using reference TRBV11-3 and TRBJ2-7, is EAGVVQSPRYKIIEKKQPVAFWCNPISGHNTLYWYLQNLGQGPELLIRYENEEAVDDSQLPKDRFSAERLKGVDSTLKIQPAELGDSAVYLCASSQGDSPYEQYFGPGTRLTVT.

This chain uses TRBV28 with TRBJ2-3; TRBD2 agrees at 11 bases. The CDR3 runs to 17 residues. CDR1 is MDHEN, CDR2 SYDVKM, per germline. The trim removed 0 bases at V and 2 bases at J, leaving 4 bases unmatched. The CDR3 protein is CASSLWTSGTATDTQYF. In nucleotides, the CDR3 is TGTGCCAGCAGTTTATGGACTAGCGGGACAGCCACAGATACGCAGTATTTT.

The CDR3 bases are TGTGCCAGCAGCTCTCGGCTAGCGGCCACAGATACGCAGTATTTT. Translation gives CASSSRLAATDTQYF. The V call is TRBV6-2 or TRBV6-3, the J call TRBJ2-3; 7 bases match TRBD2. The CDR3 has 15 residues. V was pared by 6 bases and J by 2 bases, with 8 bases of the junction left unmatched. In germline, CDR1 is MNHEY, CDR2 SVGEGT.

This chain connects TRBV28 to TRBJ2-1, with D perhaps matching TRBD1 (6 bases). The V and J ends lost 6 bases and 4 bases respectively, with 16 bases between them. The CDR3 runs to 15 residues. Per the germline V gene, CDR1 is MDHEN and CDR2 is SYDVKM. This chain's CDR3 is CASSSPTTGYNEQFF. CDR3 bases: TGTGCCAGCAGCTCCCCCACGACAGGATACAATGAGCAGTTCTTC. Variable domain in full (rest from reference TRBV28 and TRBJ2-1): DVKVTQSSRYLVKRTGEKVFLECVQDMDHENMFWYRQDPGLGLRLIYFSYDVKMKEKGDIPEGYSVSREKKERFSLILESASTNQTSMYLCASSSPTTGYNEQFFGPGTRLTVL.

The V and J genes are TRBV10-3 and TRBJ2-1; D is perhaps TRBD1 (6 bases). V gave up 6 bases and J gave up 5 bases, with 17 bases separating them. Germline V gene data show CDR1 as ENHRY and CDR2 as SYGVKD. The CDR3 sequence is 15 residues long. The chain's CDR3 is CAIRKRAEGDNEQFF. The CDR3 coding sequence is TGTGCCATCAGGAAGAGGGCAGAGGGGGACAATGAGCAGTTCTTC.

The V call is TRBV2, the J call TRBJ2-3; D may be TRBD2 (5 bases). The CDR3 covers 14 residues. V shed 4 bases and J shed 3 bases, with 11 bases lying between them. Germline values: CDR1 SNHLY, CDR2 FYNNEI. The CDR3 protein is CASSVERGTDTQYF. The DNA of the CDR3 is TGTGCCAGCAGTGTAGAGAGAGGGACAGATACGCAGTATTTT.